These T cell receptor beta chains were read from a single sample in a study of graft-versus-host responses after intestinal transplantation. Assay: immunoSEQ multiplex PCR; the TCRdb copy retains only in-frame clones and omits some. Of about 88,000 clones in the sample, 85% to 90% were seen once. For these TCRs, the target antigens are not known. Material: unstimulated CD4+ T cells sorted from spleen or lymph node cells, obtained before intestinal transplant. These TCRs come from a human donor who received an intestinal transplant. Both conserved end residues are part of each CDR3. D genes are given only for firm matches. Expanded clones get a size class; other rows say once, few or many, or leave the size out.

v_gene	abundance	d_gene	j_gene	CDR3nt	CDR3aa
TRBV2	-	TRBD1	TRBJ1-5	TGTGCCAGCAGCCCTGACAGGGAAGATCAGCCCCAGCATTTT	CASSPDREDQPQHF
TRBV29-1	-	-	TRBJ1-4	TGCAGCGTTGAGGTCCCCCGGGCGGGTGAAAAACTGTTTTTT	CSVEVPRAGEKLFF
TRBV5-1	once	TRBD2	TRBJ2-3	TGCGCCAGCAGCCCCTTAGCGGGGCCTACAGATACGCAGTATTTT	CASSPLAGPTDTQYF
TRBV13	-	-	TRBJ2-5	TGTGCCAGCCGACGGGAAGAGACCCAGTACTTC	CASRREETQYF
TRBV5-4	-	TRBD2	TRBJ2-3	TGTGCCAGCAGCTTGATTCAAGGACTAGCGGGCACAGATACGCAGTATTTT	CASSLIQGLAGTDTQYF
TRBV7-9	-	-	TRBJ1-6	TGTGCCAGCAGCTTAGGGGGGACATCCTCCTATAATTCACCCCTCCACTTT	CASSLGGTSSYNSPLHF
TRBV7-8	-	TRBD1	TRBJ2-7	TGTGCCAGCAGCCCGGGACAGGGGGTCCACGAGCAGTACTTC	CASSPGQGVHEQYF
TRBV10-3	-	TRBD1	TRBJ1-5	TGTGCCATCAGTACAGGGGGGGGAGAGCAGCCCCAGCATTTT	CAISTGGGEQPQHF
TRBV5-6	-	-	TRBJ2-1	TGTGCCAGCAGCGAACAGGGAGGGGAGTGGGTTGGGCAGTTCTTC	CASSEQGGEWVGQFF
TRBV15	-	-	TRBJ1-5	TGTGCCACCAGCAGAGGAGGGCAGCCCCAGCATTTT	CATSRGGQPQHF
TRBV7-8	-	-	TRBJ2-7	TGTGCCAGCAGCTTAGGGAACAGGAGATCCTACGAGCAGTACTTC	CASSLGNRRSYEQYF
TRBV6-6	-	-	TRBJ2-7	TGTGCCAGCAGACTAGGACGCTGGAACGAGCAGTACTTC	CASRLGRWNEQYF
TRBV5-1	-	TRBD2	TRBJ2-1	TGCGCCAGCAGCTTGGGCGGGGGGGTCTACAATGAGCAGTTCTTC	CASSLGGGVYNEQFF
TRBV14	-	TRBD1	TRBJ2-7	TGTGCCAGCAGCCCGACAGGGGTGAGCTACGAGCAGTACTTC	CASSPTGVSYEQYF
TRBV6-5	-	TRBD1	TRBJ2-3	TGTGCCAGCAGTTACGACAGGGCCACAGATACGCAGTATTTT	CASSYDRATDTQYF
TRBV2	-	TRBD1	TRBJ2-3	TGTGCCAGTCGCCGGGACAGGTGGGAAGATACGCAGTATTTT	CASRRDRWEDTQYF
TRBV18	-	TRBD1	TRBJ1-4	TGTGCCAGCTCACGGGGACAGGGTAGCGAAAAACTGTTTTTT	CASSRGQGSEKLFF
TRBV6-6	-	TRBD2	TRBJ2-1	TGTGCCAGCAGTGCCATCCTAGCGGGGATCTACAATGAGCAGTTCTTC	CASSAILAGIYNEQFF
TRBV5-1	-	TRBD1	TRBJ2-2	TGCGCCAGCAGCTTGGTGACAGGGGGCTCCGGGGAGCTGTTTTTT	CASSLVTGGSGELFF
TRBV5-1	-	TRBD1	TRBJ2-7	TGCGCCAGCAGCTTGCGGGACAGGGGGTACGAGCAGTACTTC	CASSLRDRGYEQYF
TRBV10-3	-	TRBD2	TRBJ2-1	TGTGCCACCGGGAGGCTTAGCTCCTACAATGAGCAGTTCTTC	CATGRLSSYNEQFF
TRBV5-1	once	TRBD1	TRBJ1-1	TGCGCCAGCAGCGAAGACAGGGGCGGCACTGAAGCTTTCTTT	CASSEDRGGTEAFF
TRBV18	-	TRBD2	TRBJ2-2	TGTGCCAGCTCACCACAGCCGGGGGGGCTTAACACCGGGGAGCTGTTTTTT	CASSPQPGGLNTGELFF
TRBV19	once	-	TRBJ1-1	TGTGCCAGTAGTATAGGGCGGGGCGCGGGGTTGAACACTGAAGCTTTCTTT	CASSIGRGAGLNTEAFF
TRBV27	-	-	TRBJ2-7	TGTGCCAGCAGTTTATCGTGGGGTGGGGCGGCCTACGAGCAGTACTTC	CASSLSWGGAAYEQYF
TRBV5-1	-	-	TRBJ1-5	TGCGCCAGCAGCTTGGAAGGGGGTCAGCCCCAGCATTTT	CASSLEGGQPQHF
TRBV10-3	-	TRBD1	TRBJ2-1	TGTGCCATCACGGACAGGGAGTTCTTGGCTGGCAACAATGAGCAGTTCTTC	CAITDREFLAGNNEQFF
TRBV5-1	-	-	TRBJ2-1	TGCGCCAGCAGCTTCTTGGGGGCTGAGCAGTTCTTC	CASSFLGAEQFF
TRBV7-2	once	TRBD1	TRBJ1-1	TGTGCCAGCAGCTTACGCGGCAGGGGGACTGAAGCTTTCTTT	CASSLRGRGTEAFF
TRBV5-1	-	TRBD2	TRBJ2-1	TGCGCCAGCAGCCGTGGCCCAACAAGCGGGGGGTTCTACAATGAGCAGTTCTTC	CASSRGPTSGGFYNEQFF
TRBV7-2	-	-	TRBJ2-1	TGTGCCAGCAGCTCGACCGGGACAGAGCAGTTCTTC	CASSSTGTEQFF
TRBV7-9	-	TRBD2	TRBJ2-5	TGTGCCAGCAGCCCGGGACTAGCGGGGGGCGAAGAGACCCAGTACTTC	CASSPGLAGGEETQYF
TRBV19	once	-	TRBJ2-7	TGTGCCAGTAGTACCGCATTGTGGGGGCCCTACGAGCAGTACTTC	CASSTALWGPYEQYF
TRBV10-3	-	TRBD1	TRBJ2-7	TGTGCCATCAGCGGACAGGATAACGAGCAGTACTTC	CAISGQDNEQYF
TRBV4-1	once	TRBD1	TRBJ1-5	TGCGCCAGCAGCCCCCTGCGGGGGGACAGGGTTGAGAGTTGGAGCAATCAGCCCCAGCATTTT	CASSPLRGDRVESWSNQPQHF
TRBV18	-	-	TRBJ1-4	TGTGCCAGCTCACCACGTCAGGAGGACGGGAGGGGTGAAAAACTGTTTTTT	CASSPRQEDGRGEKLFF
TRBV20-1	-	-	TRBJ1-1	TGCAGTGCCAAGACAGGATACATAGCTTTCTTT	CSAKTGYIAFF
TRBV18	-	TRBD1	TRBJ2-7	TGTGCCAGCTCCCCCAGGGGGCCCTCCTACGAGCAGTACTTC	CASSPRGPSYEQYF
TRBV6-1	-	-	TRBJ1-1	TGTGCCAGCAGTTCCGAACCGAGGATCCCCACTGAAGCTTTCTTT	CASSSEPRIPTEAFF
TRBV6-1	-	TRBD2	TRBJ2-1	TGTGCCAGCAGAAGACTAGCGGGGTATAATGAGCAGTTCTTC	CASRRLAGYNEQFF
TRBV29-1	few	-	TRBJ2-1	TGCAGCGTTGAAAGGGGGTGGAGGGAGCAGTTCTTC	CSVERGWREQFF
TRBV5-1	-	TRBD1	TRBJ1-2	TGCGCCAGCAGCCCGGACAGGACCGGCTACACCTTC	CASSPDRTGYTF
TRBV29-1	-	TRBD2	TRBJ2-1	TGCAGCCCCCGAGTCGGGGGGGCGGGTGAGCAGTTCTTC	CSPRVGGAGEQFF
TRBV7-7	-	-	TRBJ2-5	TGTGCTAGCAGCTTAGCCGGGGAGACCCAGTACTTC	CASSLAGETQYF
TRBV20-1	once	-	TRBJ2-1	TGCAGTGCGATAGATCATGAGCAGTTCTTC	CSAIDHEQFF
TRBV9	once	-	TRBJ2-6	TGTGCCAGCAGCGTAGATGTAGGGGCGGGGGCCAACGTCCTGACTTTC	CASSVDVGAGANVLTF
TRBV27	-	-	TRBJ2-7	TGTGCCAGCAGTTTAGGGGGCCCGCACTACGAGCAGTACTTC	CASSLGGPHYEQYF
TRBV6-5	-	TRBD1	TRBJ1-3	TGTGCCAGCAGTTACTCCCGAGGACAGGGGGCAGTTTATTTT	CASSYSRGQGAVYF
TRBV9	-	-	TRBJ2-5	TGTGCCAGCAGCGTAGCCGTACATACGTACCAAGAGACCCAGTACTTC	CASSVAVHTYQETQYF
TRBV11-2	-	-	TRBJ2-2	TGTGCCAGCAGCTTAGGCGTTAGCGGCACCGGGGAGCTGTTTTTT	CASSLGVSGTGELFF
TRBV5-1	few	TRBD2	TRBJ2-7	TGCGCCAGCAGCTTAGGTCCTACTAGCGACGAGCAGTACTTC	CASSLGPTSDEQYF